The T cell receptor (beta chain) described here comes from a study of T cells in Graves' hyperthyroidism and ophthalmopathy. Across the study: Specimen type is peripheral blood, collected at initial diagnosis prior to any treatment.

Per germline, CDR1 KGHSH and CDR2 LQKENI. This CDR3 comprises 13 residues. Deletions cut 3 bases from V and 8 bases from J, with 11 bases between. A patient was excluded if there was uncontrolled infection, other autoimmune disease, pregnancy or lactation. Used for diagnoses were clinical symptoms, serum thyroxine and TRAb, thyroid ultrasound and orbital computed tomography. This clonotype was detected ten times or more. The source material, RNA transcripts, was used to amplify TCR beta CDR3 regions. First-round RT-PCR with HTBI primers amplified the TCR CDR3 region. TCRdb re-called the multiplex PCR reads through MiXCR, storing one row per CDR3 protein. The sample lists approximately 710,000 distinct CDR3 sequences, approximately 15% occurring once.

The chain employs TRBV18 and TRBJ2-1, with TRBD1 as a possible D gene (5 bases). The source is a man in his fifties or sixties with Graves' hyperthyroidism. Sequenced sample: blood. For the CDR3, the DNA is TGTGCCAGCTCACCCGCAGGGTGGGATGAGCAGTTCTTC. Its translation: CASSPAGWDEQFF.